This TCR beta chain is from a study of regulatory T cells in long-lasting Graves disease. V gave up 2 bases and J gave up 6 bases; unmatched junction bases: 3. This CDR3 has 14 residues. Germline CDR1 is MNHEY and CDR2 is SVGAGI. This clonotype has ten or more counts. Time point specified: persistent/refractory GD, antithyroid drugs over 5 years with positive TRAb. PBMC RNA was the source of the TCR library. CDR3-region Arm-PCR and iRepertoire HTBI primers produced the TCR beta libraries. A single record per CDR3 protein comes from TCRdb applying MiXCR to the multiplex PCR reads. The sample lists 350,000 to 450,000 distinct CDR3 sequences; around 20% were seen once.

This chain connects TRBV6-5 to TRBJ1-1; 10 bases fit TRBD1. The clonotype originates from a female donor with Graves disease. Specimen: peripheral blood mononuclear cells (PBMCs), collected when the disease was refractory, from a patient treated with antithyroid drugs. Written as DNA, the CDR3 is TGTGCCAGCAGTTACGACAGGGGGCGCGCTGAAGCTTTCTTT. The encoded protein is CASSYDRGRAEAFF.